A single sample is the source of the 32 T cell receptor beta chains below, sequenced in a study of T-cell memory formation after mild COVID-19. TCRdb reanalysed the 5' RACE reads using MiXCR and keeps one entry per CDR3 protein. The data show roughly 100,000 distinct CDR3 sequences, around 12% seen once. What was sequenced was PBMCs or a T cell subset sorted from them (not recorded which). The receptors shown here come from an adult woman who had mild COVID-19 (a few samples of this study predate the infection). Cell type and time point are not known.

The CDR3: CASSDSGSYNEQFF. The CDR3 nucleotides read TGTGCCAGCAGCGATAGCGGATCTTACAATGAGCAGTTCTTC. The gene calls are TRBV9 and TRBJ2-1; D perhaps matches TRBD2 (6 bases). CDR3 length equals 14 residues. Per germline, CDR1 SGDLS and CDR2 YYNGEE. Deletions cut 3 bases from V and 4 bases from J, with 11 bases between.

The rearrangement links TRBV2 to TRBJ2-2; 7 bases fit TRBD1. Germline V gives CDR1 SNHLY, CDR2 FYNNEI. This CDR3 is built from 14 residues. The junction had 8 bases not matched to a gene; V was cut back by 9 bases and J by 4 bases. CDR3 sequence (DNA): TGTGCCAGAACTACAGGGGCCAGCACCGGGGAGCTGTTTTTT. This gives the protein CARTTGASTGELFF. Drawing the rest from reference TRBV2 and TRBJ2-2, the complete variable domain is EPEVTQTPSHQVTQMGQEVILRCVPISNHLYFYWYRQILGQKVEFLVSFYNNEISEKSEIFDDQFSVERPDGSNFTLKIRSTKLEDSAMYFCARTTGASTGELFFGEGSRLTVL.

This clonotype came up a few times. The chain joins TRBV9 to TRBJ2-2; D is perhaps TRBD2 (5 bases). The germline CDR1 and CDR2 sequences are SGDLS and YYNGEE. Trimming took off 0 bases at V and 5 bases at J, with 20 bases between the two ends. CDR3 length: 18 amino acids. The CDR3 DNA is TGTGCCAGCAGCGTAGGGGTTCGGGTGGAGGCCGTAACCGGGGAGCTGTTTTTT. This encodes CASSVGVRVEAVTGELFF.

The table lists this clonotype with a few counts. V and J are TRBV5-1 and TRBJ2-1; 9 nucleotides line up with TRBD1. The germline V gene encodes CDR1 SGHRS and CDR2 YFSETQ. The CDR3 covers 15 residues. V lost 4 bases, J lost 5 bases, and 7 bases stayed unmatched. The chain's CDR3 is CASSQGQGRDNEQFF. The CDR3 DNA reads TGCGCCAGCAGCCAGGGACAGGGCCGCGACAATGAGCAGTTCTTC.

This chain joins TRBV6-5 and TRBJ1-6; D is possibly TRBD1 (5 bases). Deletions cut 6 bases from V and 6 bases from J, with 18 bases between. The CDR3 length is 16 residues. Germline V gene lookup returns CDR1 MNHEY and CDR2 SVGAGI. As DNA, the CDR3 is TGTGCCAGCAGCAGCAAATGGGACTTGGGTAATTCACCCCTCCACTTT. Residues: CASSSKWDLGNSPLHF.

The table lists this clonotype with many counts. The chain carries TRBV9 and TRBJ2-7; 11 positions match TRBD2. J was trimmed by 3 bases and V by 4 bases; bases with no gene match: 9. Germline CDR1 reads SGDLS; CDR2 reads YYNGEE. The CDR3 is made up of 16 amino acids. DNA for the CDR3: TGTGCCAGCAGCCCGCGCCCGGGACTAGCGGTCTACGAGCAGTACTTC. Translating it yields CASSPRPGLAVYEQYF.

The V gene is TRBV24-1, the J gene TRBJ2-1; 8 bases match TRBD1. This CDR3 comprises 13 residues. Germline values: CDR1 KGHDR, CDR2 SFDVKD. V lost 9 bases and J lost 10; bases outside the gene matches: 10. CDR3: CATGDRTLGEQFF. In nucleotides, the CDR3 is TGTGCCACCGGGGACAGGACATTGGGGGAGCAGTTCTTC.

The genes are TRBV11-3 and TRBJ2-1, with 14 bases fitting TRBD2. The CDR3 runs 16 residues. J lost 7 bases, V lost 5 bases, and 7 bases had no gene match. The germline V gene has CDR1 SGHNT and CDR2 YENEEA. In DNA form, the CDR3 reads TGTGCCAGCAGCCTGACTAGCGGGGGGGCGGTTAATGAGCAGTTCTTC. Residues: CASSLTSGGAVNEQFF.

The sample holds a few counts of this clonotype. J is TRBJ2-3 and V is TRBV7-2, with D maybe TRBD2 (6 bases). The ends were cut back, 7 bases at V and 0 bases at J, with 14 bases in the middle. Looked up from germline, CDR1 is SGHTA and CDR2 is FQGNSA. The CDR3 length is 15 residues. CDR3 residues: CASTLWGVSTDTQYF. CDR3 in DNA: TGTGCCAGCACCCTCTGGGGGGTAAGCACAGATACGCAGTATTTT.

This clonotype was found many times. In DNA form, the CDR3 reads TGCAGCGTTGAGGGACTAGCGGACGGGTTCTACGAGCAGTACTTC. Translation gives CSVEGLADGFYEQYF. V is TRBV29-1 and J is TRBJ2-7, with 11 bases aligning to TRBD2. The J segment lost 3 bases and the V segment lost 3 bases, leaving 7 bases of the junction unmatched. The germline V gene has CDR1 SQVTM and CDR2 ANQGSEA. The CDR3 extends over 15 amino acids.

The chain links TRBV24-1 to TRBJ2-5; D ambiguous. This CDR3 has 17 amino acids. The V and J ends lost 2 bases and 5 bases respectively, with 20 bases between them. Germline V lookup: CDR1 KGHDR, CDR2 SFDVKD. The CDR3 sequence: CATSDSPVGRSRETQYF. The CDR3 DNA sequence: TGTGCCACCAGTGATTCGCCAGTCGGGCGGAGTCGGGAGACCCAGTACTTC.

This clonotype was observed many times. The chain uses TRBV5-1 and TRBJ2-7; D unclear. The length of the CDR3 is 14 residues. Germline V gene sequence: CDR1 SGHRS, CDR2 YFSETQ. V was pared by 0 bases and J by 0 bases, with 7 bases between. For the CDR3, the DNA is TGCGCCAGCAGCTTGGTGGGTAGCTCCTACGAGCAGTACTTC. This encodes CASSLVGSSYEQYF.

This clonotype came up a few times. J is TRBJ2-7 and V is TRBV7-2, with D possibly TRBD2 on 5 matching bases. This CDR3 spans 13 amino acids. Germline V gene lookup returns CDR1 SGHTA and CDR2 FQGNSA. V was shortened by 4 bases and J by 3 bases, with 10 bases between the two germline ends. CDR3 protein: CASSWFRDYEQYF. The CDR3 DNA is TGTGCCAGCAGCTGGTTCCGGGACTACGAGCAGTACTTC.

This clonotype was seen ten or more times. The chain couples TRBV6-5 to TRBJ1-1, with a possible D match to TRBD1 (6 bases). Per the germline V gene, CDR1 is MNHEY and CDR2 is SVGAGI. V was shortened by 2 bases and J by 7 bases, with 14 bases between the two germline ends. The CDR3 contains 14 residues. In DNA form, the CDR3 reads TGTGCCAGCAGTTACGGTTGGGGGGCTGGTGAAGCTTTCTTT. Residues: CASSYGWGAGEAFF.

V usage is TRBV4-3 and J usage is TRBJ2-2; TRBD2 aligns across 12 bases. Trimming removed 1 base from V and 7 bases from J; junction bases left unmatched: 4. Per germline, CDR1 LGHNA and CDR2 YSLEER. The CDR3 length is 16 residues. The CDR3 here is CASSQVLAGGNGELFF. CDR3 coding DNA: TGCGCCAGCAGCCAAGTGCTAGCGGGAGGGAACGGGGAGCTGTTTTTT.

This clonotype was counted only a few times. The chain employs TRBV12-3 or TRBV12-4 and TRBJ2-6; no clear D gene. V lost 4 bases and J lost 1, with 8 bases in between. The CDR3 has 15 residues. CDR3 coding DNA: TGTGCCAGCAGTTCGGACCCTTCTGGGGCCAACGTCCTGACTTTC. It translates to CASSSDPSGANVLTF.

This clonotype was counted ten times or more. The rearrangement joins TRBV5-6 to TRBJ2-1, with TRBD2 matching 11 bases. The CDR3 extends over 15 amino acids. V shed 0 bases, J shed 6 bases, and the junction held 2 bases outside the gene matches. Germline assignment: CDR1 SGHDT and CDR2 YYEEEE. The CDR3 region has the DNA TGTGCCAGCAGCTTGGAACTAGCGGGAGTCAATGAGCAGTTCTTC. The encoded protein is CASSLELAGVNEQFF.

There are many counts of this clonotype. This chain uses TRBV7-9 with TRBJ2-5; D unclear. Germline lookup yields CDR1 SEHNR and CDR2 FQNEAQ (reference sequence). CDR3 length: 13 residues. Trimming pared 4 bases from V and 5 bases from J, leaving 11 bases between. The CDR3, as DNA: TGTGCCAGCAGCTCGCGGTCTTTTGAGACCCAGTACTTC. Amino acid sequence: CASSSRSFETQYF.

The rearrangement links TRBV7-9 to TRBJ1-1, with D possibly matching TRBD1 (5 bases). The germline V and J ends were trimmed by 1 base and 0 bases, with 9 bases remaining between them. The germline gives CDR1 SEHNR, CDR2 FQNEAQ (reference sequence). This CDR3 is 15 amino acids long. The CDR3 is CASSLGRGMNTEAFF. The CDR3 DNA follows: TGTGCCAGCAGCTTAGGGCGGGGGATGAACACTGAAGCTTTCTTT.

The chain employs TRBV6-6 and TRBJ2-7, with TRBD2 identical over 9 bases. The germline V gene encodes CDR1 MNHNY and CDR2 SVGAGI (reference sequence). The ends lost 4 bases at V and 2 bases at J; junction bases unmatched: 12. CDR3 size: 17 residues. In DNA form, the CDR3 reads TGTGCCAGCAGTTCTACAGCGGGGGGCCCCCCTCCCTACGAGCAGTACTTC. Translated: CASSSTAGGPPPYEQYF.

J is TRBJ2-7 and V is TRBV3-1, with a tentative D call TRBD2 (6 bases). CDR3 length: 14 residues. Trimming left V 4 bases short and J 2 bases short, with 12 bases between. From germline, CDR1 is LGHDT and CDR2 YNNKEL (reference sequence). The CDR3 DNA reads TGTGCCAGCAGCCCTAGACCGGGAGCCTACGAGCAGTACTTC. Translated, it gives CASSPRPGAYEQYF.

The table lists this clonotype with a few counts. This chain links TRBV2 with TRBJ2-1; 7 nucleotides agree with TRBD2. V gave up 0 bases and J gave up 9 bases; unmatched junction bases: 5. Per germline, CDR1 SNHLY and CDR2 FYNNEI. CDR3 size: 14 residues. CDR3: CASSEAGRGGEQFF. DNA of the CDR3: TGTGCCAGCAGTGAAGCAGGGAGGGGCGGTGAGCAGTTCTTC.

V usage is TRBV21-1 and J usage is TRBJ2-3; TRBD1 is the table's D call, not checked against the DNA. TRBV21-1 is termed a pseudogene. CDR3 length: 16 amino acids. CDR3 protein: CASRSARGHVQDTQYF. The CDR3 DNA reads TGTGCCAGCAGATCGGCGAGGGGACATGTCCAAGATACGCAGTATTTT.

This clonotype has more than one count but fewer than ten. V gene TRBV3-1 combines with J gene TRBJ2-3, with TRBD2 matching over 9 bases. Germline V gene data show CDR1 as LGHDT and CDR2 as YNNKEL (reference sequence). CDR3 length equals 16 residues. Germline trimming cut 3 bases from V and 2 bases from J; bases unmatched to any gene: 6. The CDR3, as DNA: TGTGCCAGCAGCCAGTCGCGGGGGGGCTTCACAGATACGCAGTATTTT. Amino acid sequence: CASSQSRGGFTDTQYF.

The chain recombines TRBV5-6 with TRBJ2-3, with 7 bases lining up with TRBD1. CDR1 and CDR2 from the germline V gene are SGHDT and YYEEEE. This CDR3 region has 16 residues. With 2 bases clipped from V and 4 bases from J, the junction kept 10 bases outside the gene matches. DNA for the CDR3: TGTGCCAGCAGCTTAGGAACAGGGGATCGTCCAGATACGCAGTATTTT. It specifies CASSLGTGDRPDTQYF.

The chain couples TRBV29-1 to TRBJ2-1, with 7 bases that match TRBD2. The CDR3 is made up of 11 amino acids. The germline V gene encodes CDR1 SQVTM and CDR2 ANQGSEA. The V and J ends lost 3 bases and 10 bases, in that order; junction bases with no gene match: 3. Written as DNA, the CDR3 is TGCAGCGTTGAGTCGGGACTAGAGCAGTTCTTC. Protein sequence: CSVESGLEQFF.

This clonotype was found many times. CDR3 sequence reads: CASSDVYSGTGVYEQYF. Written as DNA, the CDR3 is TGCGCCAGCAGCGATGTGTACTCCGGGACAGGGGTGTACGAGCAGTACTTC. The V gene is TRBV5-1, the J gene TRBJ2-7; 10 bases align to TRBD1. Germline trimming cut 4 bases from V and 4 bases from J; bases unmatched to any gene: 14. CDR3 length: 17 amino acids. The germline V gene has CDR1 SGHRS and CDR2 YFSETQ.

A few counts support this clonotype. CDR3 sequence (DNA): TGTGCCAGCAGCTTAGACCCGGGGGGTAACCGTAATGAGCAGTTCTTC. Translated: CASSLDPGGNRNEQFF. J is TRBJ2-1 and V is TRBV11-2, with 7 bases identical to TRBD2. Germline V gene data show CDR1 as SGHAT and CDR2 as FQNNGV. This CDR3 spans 16 amino acids. Trimming took 0 bases from V and 7 from J; bases not matched to a gene: 9.

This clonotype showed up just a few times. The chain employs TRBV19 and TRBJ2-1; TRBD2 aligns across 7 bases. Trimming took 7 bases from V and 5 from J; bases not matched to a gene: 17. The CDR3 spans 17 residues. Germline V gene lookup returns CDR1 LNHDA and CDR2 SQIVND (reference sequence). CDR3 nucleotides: TGTGCCAGTAATTTATATATCCTAGCGGTTTCCCACAATGAGCAGTTCTTC. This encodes CASNLYILAVSHNEQFF.

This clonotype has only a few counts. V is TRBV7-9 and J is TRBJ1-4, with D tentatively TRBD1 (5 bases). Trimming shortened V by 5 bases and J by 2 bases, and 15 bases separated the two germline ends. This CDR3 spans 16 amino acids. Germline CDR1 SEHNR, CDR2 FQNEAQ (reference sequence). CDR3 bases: TGTGCCAGCAGCGCAAGCTGGGGCACGACTAATGAAAAACTGTTTTTT. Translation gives CASSASWGTTNEKLFF.

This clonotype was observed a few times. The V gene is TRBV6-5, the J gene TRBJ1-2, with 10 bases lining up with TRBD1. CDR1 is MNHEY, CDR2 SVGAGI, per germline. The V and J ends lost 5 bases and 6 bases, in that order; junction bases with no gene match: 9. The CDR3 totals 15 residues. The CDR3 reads CASSHYRTGGDGYTF. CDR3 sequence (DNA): TGTGCCAGCAGTCACTATCGGACAGGGGGGGATGGCTACACCTTC.

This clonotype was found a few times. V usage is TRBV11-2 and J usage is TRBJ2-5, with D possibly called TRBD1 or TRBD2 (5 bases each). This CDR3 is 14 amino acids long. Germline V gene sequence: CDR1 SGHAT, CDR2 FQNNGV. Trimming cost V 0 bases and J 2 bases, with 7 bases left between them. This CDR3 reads CASSLEWGQETQYF. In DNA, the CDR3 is TGTGCCAGCAGCTTAGAGTGGGGGCAAGAGACCCAGTACTTC.